These 15 T cell receptor beta chains were sequenced from one sample in a study of OX40 agonist ivuxolimab in advanced cancers. Using immunoSEQ multiplex PCR, the repertoire was profiled, and TCRdb retains in-frame clones only, with some absent. The profile shows 25,000 to 40,000 clones, around nine tenths of them singletons. Material: CD4+ or CD8+ T cells sorted from blood, obtained in a trial of the OX40 agonist ivuxolimab. The origin of the receptors is an adult with an advanced solid tumor such as melanoma, head and neck, liver or kidney cancer.

The V gene is TRBV28, the J gene TRBJ2-5, with D unclear. Germline loops: CDR1 MDHEN, CDR2 SYDVKM. This CDR3 comprises 14 residues. The ends were cut back, 1 base at V and 3 bases at J, with 9 bases in the middle. CDR3 DNA sequence: TGTGCCAGCAGTTTATTATCAGACGAAGAGACCCAGTACTTC. Its translation: CASSLLSDEETQYF. Full variable domain (outside the CDR3, taken from reference TRBV28 and TRBJ2-5): DVKVTQSSRYLVKRTGEKVFLECVQDMDHENMFWYRQDPGLGLRLIYFSYDVKMKEKGDIPEGYSVSREKKERFSLILESASTNQTSMYLCASSLLSDEETQYFGPGTRLLVL.

The chain couples TRBV6-1 to TRBJ2-5; 12 positions match TRBD2. Germline V CDR1 and CDR2: MNHNS, SASEGT. This CDR3 region has 16 residues. The V and J ends lost 2 bases and 5 bases, in that order; junction bases with no gene match: 6. The CDR3 sequence: CASSELAGGPWETQYF. The CDR3 region has the DNA TGTGCCAGCAGTGAACTAGCGGGAGGGCCCTGGGAGACCCAGTACTTC.

The chain couples TRBV27 to TRBJ2-3; the D gene is possibly TRBD2 (6 bases). The V gene lost 6 bases and the J gene lost 1 base, with 11 bases spanning the gap. Germline V gene lookup returns CDR1 MNHEY and CDR2 SMNVEV (reference sequence). This CDR3 is 14 amino acids long. CDR3 amino acids: CASSMTRGTDTQYF. CDR3 nucleotide sequence: TGTGCCAGCAGCATGACTAGGGGCACAGATACGCAGTATTTT.

This chain connects TRBV4-1 to TRBJ1-2, with a weak D call TRBD1 (6 bases). Germline loops: CDR1 MGHRA, CDR2 YSYEKL. Between the trimmed V and J ends, which lost 2 bases and 6 bases, there was a span of 10 bases. The CDR3 has 13 residues. DNA of the CDR3: TGCGCCAGCAGCCAACCGGCAGGGGATGGCTACACCTTC. Its translation: CASSQPAGDGYTF.

This chain links TRBV6-1 with TRBJ1-3, with 7 bases matching TRBD1. The CDR3 consists of 15 residues. J lost 4 bases, V lost 6 bases, and 9 bases had no gene match. Looked up from germline, CDR1 is MNHNS and CDR2 is SASEGT. CDR3 nucleotides: TGTGCCAGCAGGGATCAGACAGGGACCGGAAACACCATATATTTT. The encoded protein is CASRDQTGTGNTIYF.

In this sample, this clone turned up a few times. V usage is TRBV4-1 and J usage is TRBJ1-5, with D perhaps matching TRBD1 (6 bases). CDR3 size: 15 residues. Trimming shortened V by 1 base and J by 6 bases, and 13 bases separated the two germline ends. Germline V CDR1 and CDR2: MGHRA, YSYEKL. CDR3 bases: TGCGCCAGCAGCCAAGGAGGGGGAAGGGGTCAGCCCCAGCATTTT. It encodes CASSQGGGRGQPQHF.

V and J are TRBV6-1 and TRBJ2-7, with D maybe TRBD1 (5 bases). Germline V lookup: CDR1 MNHNS, CDR2 SASEGT. The CDR3 spans 14 residues. V was clipped by 3 bases and J by 4 bases, with 13 bases between them. The CDR3 DNA reads TGTGCCAGCAGTGAGAGGTCACAGGCTTACGAGCAGTACTTC. It is translated as CASSERSQAYEQYF.

The rearrangement links TRBV28 to TRBJ2-5; 10 bases align to TRBD1. The V gene end was trimmed by 3 bases and the J gene end by 5 bases; junction bases not matched to a gene: 9. Germline V CDR1 and CDR2: MDHEN, SYDVKM. This CDR3 has 16 amino acids. CDR3: CASSLWDRGGMETQYF. The CDR3, as DNA: TGTGCCAGCAGTTTGTGGGACAGGGGAGGGATGGAGACCCAGTACTTC. Full variable domain (outside the CDR3, taken from reference TRBV28 and TRBJ2-5): DVKVTQSSRYLVKRTGEKVFLECVQDMDHENMFWYRQDPGLGLRLIYFSYDVKMKEKGDIPEGYSVSREKKERFSLILESASTNQTSMYLCASSLWDRGGMETQYFGPGTRLLVL.

The chain employs TRBV11-2 and TRBJ1-6, with D uncertain. The germline V gene has CDR1 SGHAT and CDR2 FQNNGV. The V end lost 6 bases, the J end lost 0 bases, and 15 bases lay between the germline ends. This CDR3 is 17 amino acids long. The CDR3 region is CASRPEGSSSYNSPLHF. CDR3 nucleotides: TGTGCCAGCAGACCCGAGGGTTCTAGCTCCTATAATTCACCCCTCCACTTT.

The J gene is TRBJ2-1, the V gene TRBV9, with TRBD2 as a possible D gene (6 bases). V lost 4 bases, J lost 3 bases, and 14 bases lay in between. CDR1 is SGDLS, CDR2 YYNGEE, per germline. CDR3 length: 15 amino acids. This chain's CDR3 is CASSPSGESYNEQFF. The CDR3 DNA follows: TGTGCCAGCAGCCCTTCGGGGGAGAGCTACAATGAGCAGTTCTTC. Together with reference TRBV9 and TRBJ2-1, the CDR3 gives the full variable domain: DSGVTQTPKHLITATGQRVTLRCSPRSGDLSVYWYQQSLDQGLQFLIQYYNGEERAKGNILERFSAQQFPDLHSELNLSSLELGDSALYFCASSPSGESYNEQFFGPGTRLTVL.

In the case of this clone: Other DNA sequences of this sample code for an identical CDR3. This rearrangement joins TRBV28 to TRBJ1-6; TRBD1 is a possible D gene (6 bases). Per germline, CDR1 MDHEN and CDR2 SYDVKM. The ends were cut back, 2 bases at V and 7 bases at J, with 9 bases in the middle. This CDR3 has 14 residues. The chain's CDR3 is CASSLGQGNSPLHF. The CDR3 coding sequence is TGTGCCAGCAGTTTAGGGCAGGGGAATTCACCCCTCCACTTT.

J is TRBJ2-1 and V is TRBV7-6; D remains unclear. Per the germline V gene, CDR1 is SGHVS and CDR2 is FNYEAQ. The CDR3 contains 14 residues. V shed 0 bases and J shed 6 bases, with 9 bases lying between them. This CDR3 reads CASSLAFGLNEQFF. The CDR3 coding sequence is TGTGCCAGCAGCTTAGCGTTCGGTCTCAATGAGCAGTTCTTC.

V gene TRBV28 combines with J gene TRBJ1-1; D gene ambiguous. The CDR3 runs to 14 residues. Germline CDR1 MDHEN, CDR2 SYDVKM. The ends were cut back, 3 bases at V and 5 bases at J, with 13 bases in the middle. The CDR3 loop reads CASSLSSSGTEAFF. For the CDR3, the DNA is TGTGCCAGCAGTTTGTCGTCAAGTGGAACTGAAGCTTTCTTT.

The J gene is TRBJ1-6, the V gene TRBV28, with a weak D call TRBD1 (5 bases). CDR3 length equals 15 residues. The germline V and J ends were trimmed by 5 bases and 4 bases, with 12 bases remaining between them. Looked up from germline, CDR1 is MDHEN and CDR2 is SYDVKM. CDR3 in amino acids: CASSPGSHYNSPLHF. The CDR3 DNA sequence: TGTGCCAGCAGTCCAGGGAGCCATTATAATTCACCCCTCCACTTT. The full variable domain, completed using reference TRBV28 and TRBJ1-6, is DVKVTQSSRYLVKRTGEKVFLECVQDMDHENMFWYRQDPGLGLRLIYFSYDVKMKEKGDIPEGYSVSREKKERFSLILESASTNQTSMYLCASSPGSHYNSPLHFGNGTRLTVT.

The CDR3 reads CAISEFRADPNQPQHF. In DNA form, the CDR3 reads TGTGCCATCAGTGAATTTCGGGCAGATCCCAATCAGCCCCAGCATTTT. The gene calls are TRBV10-3 and TRBJ1-5; D not resolved. The ends were cut back, 3 bases at V and 3 bases at J, with 15 bases in the middle. This CDR3 is 16 amino acids long. Germline lookup yields CDR1 ENHRY and CDR2 SYGVKD.